This is a list of T cell receptor beta chains from one sample in a study of blood T cell repertoires in COVID-19. Method: immunoSEQ multiplex PCR; TCRdb's copy keeps in-frame clones and lacks some. Of some 76,000 clones listed, about 90% were seen once; the top ten hold about 5%. Sequenced material: peripheral blood. Receptors were obtained from a human donor in a cohort sampled during active COVID-19. The CDR3 runs from the conserved cysteine through the conserved F or W. Each record gives: D gene, V gene, J gene, clone size, CDR3 protein, CDR3 DNA. The D gene is left open where the match is weak. The listing skips clone size in some rows; elsewhere it reads once, few, many or a size class.

TRBD1	TRBV5-1	TRBJ2-2	NA	CASSLRGRGGTGELFF	TGCGCCAGCAGCTTGAGGGGGCGCGGAGGCACCGGGGAGCTGTTTTTT
TRBD1	TRBV28	TRBJ2-2	NA	CAYRDSYGNTGELFF	TGTGCCTACCGGGACAGCTATGGGAACACCGGGGAGCTGTTTTTT
NA	TRBV6-6	TRBJ2-1	once	CASSYGGEQFF	TGTGCCAGCAGTTACGGAGGGGAGCAGTTCTTC
TRBD1	TRBV18	TRBJ2-1	NA	CASSPLNRTGRNEQFF	TGTGCCAGCTCACCACTCAATCGGACAGGGAGGAATGAGCAGTTCTTC
NA	TRBV27	TRBJ2-3	NA	CASSLLSISTSTDTQYF	TGTGCCAGCAGTTTACTTTCCATATCGACTAGCACAGATACGCAGTATTTT
NA	TRBV30	TRBJ1-5	NA	CAWSPEGSNQPQHF	TGTGCCTGGAGCCCGGAGGGAAGCAATCAGCCCCAGCATTTT
NA	TRBV11-2	TRBJ2-5	once	CASSLDELTQYF	TGTGCCAGCAGCTTAGATGAGCTGACCCAGTACTTC
NA	TRBV7-9	TRBJ2-2	NA	CASSSGEIGTGELFF	TGTGCCAGCAGCTCAGGGGAAATTGGCACCGGGGAGCTGTTTTTT
NA	TRBV9	TRBJ1-1	NA	CASSPGRTQEAFF	TGTGCCAGCAGCCCGGGGAGGACACAGGAAGCTTTCTTT
NA	TRBV27	TRBJ1-6	NA	CASSLTDAYNSPLHF	TGTGCCAGCAGTCTAACAGACGCCTATAATTCACCCCTCCACTTT
NA	TRBV25-1	TRBJ1-6	once	CASSCQACPLHF	TGTGCCAGCAGCTGCCAGGCTTGCCCCCTCCACTTT
TRBD1	TRBV4-3	TRBJ1-6	few	CASSQEEDRGSPLHF	TGCGCCAGCAGCCAAGAGGAGGACAGGGGATCACCCCTCCACTTT
TRBD1	TRBV7-9	TRBJ1-1	NA	CASSDQGETEAFF	TGTGCCAGCAGCGACCAGGGGGAGACTGAAGCTTTCTTT
TRBD2	TRBV7-9	TRBJ2-7	NA	CASSRGTSGASTYEQYF	TGTGCCAGCAGCCGGGGGACTAGCGGGGCGTCAACCTACGAGCAGTACTTC
TRBD1	TRBV5-1	TRBJ1-2	NA	CASSPGWTGSFYGYTF	TGCGCCAGCAGCCCTGGGTGGACAGGCTCCTTCTATGGCTACACCTTC
NA	TRBV6-4	TRBJ2-3	NA	CASREGSTDTQYF	TGTGCCAGCAGGGAGGGTAGCACAGATACGCAGTATTTT
TRBD1	TRBV6-5	TRBJ1-3	NA	CASSSPGGSGNTIYF	TGTGCCAGCAGCTCCCCAGGGGGATCAGGAAACACCATATATTTT
NA	TRBV30	TRBJ1-1	NA	CAQMQGPVGTEAFF	TGTGCCCAAATGCAGGGGCCGGTGGGCACTGAAGCTTTCTTT
TRBD1	TRBV3-1/TRBV3-2	TRBJ1-3	NA	CASSHRTGRGNTIYF	TGTGCCAGCAGCCATCGGACAGGGCGCGGAAACACCATATATTTT
NA	TRBV7-2	TRBJ1-1	few	CASSFRGPDTEAFF	TGTGCCAGCAGCTTTAGGGGCCCCGACACTGAAGCTTTCTTT
TRBD2	TRBV3-1/TRBV3-2	TRBJ2-7	NA	CASSQLAGSSYEQYF	TGTGCCAGCAGCCAACTAGCGGGGAGCTCCTACGAGCAGTACTTC
NA	TRBV6-4	TRBJ2-2	NA	CASSARPGTGELFF	TGTGCCAGCAGCGCACGACCGGGCACCGGGGAGCTGTTTTTT
NA	TRBV7-3	TRBJ2-5	NA	CASSFNTGGRETQYF	TGTGCCAGCAGCTTCAATACGGGGGGCCGGGAGACCCAGTACTTC
TRBD1	TRBV11-2	TRBJ1-2	few	CASSLERDRGLVGYTF	TGTGCCAGCAGCTTAGAACGGGACAGGGGGTTGGTAGGCTACACCTTC